The source of this T cell receptor beta chain is a study of cytomegalovirus exposure and HLA in healthy donors. Whole-study results and caveats: Sequencing artifact likely explains a cluster of highly shared sequence variants. Relative to equally common others, HLA-associated TCR beta chains showed greater clonal expansion in a later analysis.

PCR was performed using 60 Vbeta and 13 Jbeta primers. Only in-frame clones appear in the TCRdb table, and some are missing; sequencing was by immunoSEQ multiplex PCR. The sample totals some 120,000 clones. For this clone: What it binds is unknown.

Germline values: CDR1 SGHRS, CDR2 YFSETQ. The CDR3 runs 16 residues. The sequence was collected from a man aged 30-40 years in good health and CMV-seronegative. The rearrangement joins TRBV5-1 to TRBJ2-5, with D uncertain. With the DNA end fitting TRBJ2-7 better, the J assignment may be wrong. Source material: PBMCs. In DNA form, the CDR3 reads TGCGCCAGCAGCTTGTACAGTCCCACCTTGATTTACGAGCAGTACTTC. As protein: CASSLYSPTLIYEQYF.